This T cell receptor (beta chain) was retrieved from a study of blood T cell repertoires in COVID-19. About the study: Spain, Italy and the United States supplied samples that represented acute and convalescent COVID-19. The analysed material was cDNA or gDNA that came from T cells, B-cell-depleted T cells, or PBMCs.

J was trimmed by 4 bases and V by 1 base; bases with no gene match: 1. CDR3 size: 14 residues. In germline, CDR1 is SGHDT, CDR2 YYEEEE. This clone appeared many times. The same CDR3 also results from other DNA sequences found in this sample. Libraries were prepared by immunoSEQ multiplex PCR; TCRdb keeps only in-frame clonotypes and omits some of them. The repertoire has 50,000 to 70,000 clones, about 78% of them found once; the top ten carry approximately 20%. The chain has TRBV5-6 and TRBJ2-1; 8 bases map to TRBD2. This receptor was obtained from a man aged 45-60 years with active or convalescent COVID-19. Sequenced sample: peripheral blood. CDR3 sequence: CASSLTSGYNEQFF. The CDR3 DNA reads TGTGCCAGCAGCTTGACTAGCGGTTACAATGAGCAGTTCTTC.